Below are 4 T cell receptor beta chains sequenced from a single sample in a study of blood T cell repertoires in COVID-19. Produced via immunoSEQ multiplex PCR; TCRdb's table is partial and in-frame only. In the table there are more than 250,000 clones, 84% of which are singletons. What was sequenced was peripheral blood. Every receptor here comes from a human donor in a cohort sampled during active COVID-19.

V usage is TRBV6-1 and J usage is TRBJ1-6; D call uncertain. The CDR3 sequence is 16 residues long. The V end lost 4 bases, the J end lost 0 bases, and 10 bases lay between the germline ends. CDR1 and CDR2 from the germline V gene are MNHNS and SASEGT. In DNA, the CDR3 is TGTGCCAGCAGTGCGTCGATGAGCTCCTATAATTCACCCCTCCACTTT. Translating it yields CASSASMSSYNSPLHF.

The chain uses TRBV7-2 and TRBJ2-2; tentative D call: TRBD1 (5 bases). The germline V gene encodes CDR1 SGHTA and CDR2 FQGNSA. V was cut by 5 bases and J by 8 bases, with 15 bases left in between. The CDR3 is 14 residues long. The CDR3 here is CASSQDRSLGELFF. DNA for the CDR3: TGTGCCAGCAGCCAAGACAGATCCTTGGGGGAGCTGTTTTTT.

The chain carries TRBV6-5 and TRBJ2-3; 10 nucleotides match TRBD2. The ends lost 0 bases at V and 4 bases at J; junction bases unmatched: 4. This CDR3 spans 16 amino acids. Germline lookup yields CDR1 MNHEY and CDR2 SVGAGI. The CDR3 loop reads CASSYSLAGDADTQYF. CDR3 in DNA: TGTGCCAGCAGTTACTCTCTAGCGGGGGACGCAGATACGCAGTATTTT.

This clone has ten or more counts. The chain links TRBV9 to TRBJ2-2, with 7 positions matching TRBD2. This CDR3 has 15 residues. V lost 0 bases to trimming and J lost 3 bases; unmatched junction nucleotides: 2. Per germline, CDR1 SGDLS and CDR2 YYNGEE. CDR3 bases: TGTGCCAGCAGCGTAGGTGGGAGGGACACCGGGGAGCTGTTTTTT. Translating gives CASSVGGRDTGELFF.